This TCR beta chain was captured by sequencing in a study of blood T cell repertoires in COVID-19. TCRdb's table, derived via immunoSEQ multiplex PCR, lists solely in-frame clones and lacks some. The data contain about 200,000 clones, 80% to 85% of them seen just once; the ten biggest clones take up around 25%. Trimming stripped 6 bases from V and 4 bases from J, with 21 bases between. Germline assignment: CDR1 SNHLY and CDR2 FYNNEI. There are 16 residues in the CDR3. This chain joins TRBV2 and TRBJ1-2; D is ambiguous. The origin of this receptor is a man aged 35 to 55 with acute or convalescent COVID-19. Sequencing was carried out using peripheral blood. Here the CDR3 reads CASSVRSVQDGYGYTF. CDR3 nucleotide sequence: TGTGCCAGCAGCGTGAGAAGTGTCCAGGATGGCTATGGCTACACCTTC.